This TCR beta chain was recovered during a study of control samples from healthy donors and cancer patients. Germline-derived CDR1 and CDR2 are MGHRA and YSYEKL. This CDR3 has 16 amino acids. The protocol was immunoSEQ multiplex PCR, while the TCRdb copy is restricted to in-frame clones and leaves out a portion. The sample has about 80,000 clones, 80% to 90% seen once. Points on this clone: The germline gene is not matched at one end of the junction; a read error may be the cause.

The V call is TRBV4-1, the J call TRBJ2-7; the match to TRBD2 covers 12 bases. Sequencing was performed on PBMCs. The TCR sequence derives from a man aged 55 to 70 with head and neck cancer. For the CDR3, the DNA is TGCGCCAGCAGCCTCCTGACTAGCGGGGGCAACTACGAGCGGTACTTC. Amino acid sequence: CASSLLTSGGNYERYF.